These 13 T cell receptor beta chains came from one sample sequenced in a study of identical twins. TCRdb re-called the 5' RACE reads with MiXCR, one entry per CDR3 protein. The table lists fewer than 900,000 distinct CDR3 sequences, 21% of them singletons. The sample was also reused in another study, on T cells expressing NK-cell markers.

Sequenced material: PBMCs. These receptor sequences come from a young woman in good health.

The chain is built from TRBV7-9 and TRBJ1-6; D remains unclear. The CDR3 length is 15 residues. The germline V gene encodes CDR1 SEHNR and CDR2 FQNEAQ (reference sequence). Trimming took off 5 bases at V and 7 bases at J, with 15 bases between the two ends. CDR3 residues: CASSPLQESNSPLHF. In DNA form, the CDR3 reads TGTGCCAGCAGCCCCCTGCAGGAGTCGAATTCACCCCTCCACTTT.

In this sample, this clonotype turned up once. One end of the junction does not line up with germline, which may come from a read error. The rearrangement uses TRBV12-3 or TRBV12-4 and TRBJ1-4; D remains unclear. The CDR3 extends over 15 amino acids. CDR3 bases: TGTGCCAGCAGTTTTACAGACGGTCTTGATGAAAAACTTTTTTTT. This translates into CASSFTDGLDEKLFF.

This chain uses TRBV7-3 with TRBJ2-1; a weak D match, TRBD1 (6 bases). CDR3 length equals 15 residues. Germline V lookup: CDR1 SGHTA, CDR2 FQGTGA. V shed 2 bases and J shed 0 bases, with 8 bases lying between them. CDR3 residues: CASSLGQNSYNEQFF. Written as DNA, the CDR3 is TGTGCCAGCAGCTTAGGACAGAACTCCTACAATGAGCAGTTCTTC.

This clonotype was observed a few times. The rearrangement links TRBV24-1 to TRBJ2-1; 13 positions agree with TRBD2. The germline gives CDR1 KGHDR, CDR2 SFDVKD. With V trimmed by 6 bases and J by 7 bases, 2 bases remained unmatched. CDR3 length equals 14 residues. This CDR3 reads CATSTTSGRNEQFF. CDR3 DNA sequence: TGTGCCACCAGTACGACTAGCGGGAGGAATGAGCAGTTCTTC.

The J gene is TRBJ1-1, the V gene TRBV6-4; D possibly corresponds to TRBD1 (6 bases). Per germline, CDR1 MRHNA and CDR2 SNTAGT. This CDR3 is built from 14 residues. Trimming took off 6 bases at V and 11 bases at J, with 22 bases between the two ends. DNA of the CDR3: TGTGCCAGCAGGAACAATTACAGGGATGGATGGGCTTTCTTT. Protein sequence: CASRNNYRDGWAFF.

The sample holds a few counts of this clonotype. CDR3 nucleotide sequence: TGTGCCAGCAGTTCGCCACGACAGGGAGACACTGAAGCTTTCTTT. The encoded protein is CASSSPRQGDTEAFF. The V gene is TRBV5-6, the J gene TRBJ1-1, with 7 bases lining up with TRBD1. CDR3 size: 15 residues. From germline, CDR1 is SGHDT and CDR2 YYEEEE. V lost 5 bases, J lost 3 bases, and 10 bases stayed unmatched.

The rearrangement uses TRBV7-9 and TRBJ1-1, with D unclear. The CDR3 is 13 residues long. V lost 5 bases to trimming and J lost 6 bases, with 13 bases between them. Germline CDR1 SEHNR, CDR2 FQNEAQ (reference sequence). The CDR3 DNA sequence: TGTGCCAGCAGCCTACTTACTTCCCCTGAAGCTTTCTTT. Residues: CASSLLTSPEAFF. Supplemented by reference TRBV7-9 and TRBJ1-1, the full variable domain reads DTGVSQNPRHKITKRGQNVTFRCDPISEHNRLYWYRQTLGQGPEFLTYFQNEAQLEKSRLLSDRFSAERPKGSFSTLEIQRTEQGDSAMYLCASSLLTSPEAFFGQGTRLTVV.

The chain has TRBV9 and TRBJ2-5; tentative D call: TRBD2 (6 bases). The CDR3 has 15 residues. V shed 3 bases and J shed 4 bases, with 16 bases lying between them. In germline, CDR1 is SGDLS, CDR2 YYNGEE. The CDR3 here is CASSAGAGPPETQYF. The CDR3 nucleotides read TGTGCCAGCAGCGCTGGGGCGGGGCCCCCAGAGACCCAGTACTTC.

J is TRBJ2-1 and V is TRBV20-1, with 11 bases that match TRBD2. Unmatched junction bases numbered 10, after V lost 5 bases and J lost 4 bases. The CDR3 has 16 amino acids. Germline V gives CDR1 DFQATT, CDR2 SNEGSKA (reference sequence). The CDR3 DNA is TGCAGTGCTTATTTTAGACTAGCGGGACGTTACAATGAGCAGTTCTTC. Protein product: CSAYFRLAGRYNEQFF.

J is TRBJ2-5 and V is TRBV27, with D uncertain. The CDR3 consists of 15 residues. Deletions cut 2 bases from V and 5 bases from J, with 15 bases between. CDR1 and CDR2 from the germline V gene are MNHEY and SMNVEV (reference sequence). CDR3: CASSLMAQSRETQYF. The CDR3 region has the DNA TGTGCCAGCAGTTTAATGGCCCAGAGTCGGGAGACCCAGTACTTC.

This clonotype was detected a few times. This sequence joins TRBV5-1 and TRBJ2-7, with a possible D match to TRBD1 (5 bases). The CDR3 is made up of 14 amino acids. The germline gives CDR1 SGHRS, CDR2 YFSETQ. V was trimmed by 4 bases and J by 3 bases, leaving 14 bases between them. CDR3 coding DNA: TGCGCCAGCAGCCTGATTACAGGTAACTACGAGCAGTACTTC. Its translation is CASSLITGNYEQYF.

The rearrangement links TRBV7-2 to TRBJ2-5, with D possibly matching TRBD1 (6 bases). Trimming pared 0 bases from V and 5 bases from J, leaving 16 bases between. The CDR3 consists of 16 residues. Germline V lookup: CDR1 SGHTA, CDR2 FQGNSA. CDR3 nucleotide sequence: TGTGCCAGCAGCTTAGCGCAGAGGGGGATGGAGGAGACCCAGTACTTC. Translated, it gives CASSLAQRGMEETQYF.

This clonotype was seen only once. V and J are TRBV19 and TRBJ2-1; tentative D call: TRBD2 (6 bases). Germline V lookup: CDR1 LNHDA, CDR2 SQIVND (reference sequence). The CDR3 loop spans 14 amino acids. CDR3 amino acids: CATRRGGSYNEQFF. The CDR3 nucleotides are TGTGCGACTCGGAGGGGTGGCTCCTACAATGAGCAGTTCTTC. Together with reference TRBV19 and TRBJ2-1, the CDR3 gives the full variable domain: DGGITQSPKYLFRKEGQNVTLSCEQNLNHDAMYWYRQDPGQGLRLIYYSQIVNDFQKGDIAEGYSVSREKKESFPLTVTSAQKNPTAFYLCATRRGGSYNEQFFGPGTRLTVL.